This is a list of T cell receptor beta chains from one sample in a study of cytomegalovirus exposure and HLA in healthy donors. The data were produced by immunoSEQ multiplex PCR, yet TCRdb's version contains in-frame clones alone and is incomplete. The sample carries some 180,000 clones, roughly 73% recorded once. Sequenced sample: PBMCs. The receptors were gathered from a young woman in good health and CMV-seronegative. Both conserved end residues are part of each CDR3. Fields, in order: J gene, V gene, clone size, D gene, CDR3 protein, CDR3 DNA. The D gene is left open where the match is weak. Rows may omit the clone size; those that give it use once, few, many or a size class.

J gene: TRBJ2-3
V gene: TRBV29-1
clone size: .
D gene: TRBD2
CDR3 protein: CSVASGGRVEKYF
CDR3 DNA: TGCAGCGTCGCTAGCGGGGGTAGGGTTGAGAAGTATTTT

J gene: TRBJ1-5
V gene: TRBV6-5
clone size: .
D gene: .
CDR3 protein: CASISEWSNQPQHF
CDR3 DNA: TGTGCCAGCATCTCTGAGTGGAGCAATCAGCCCCAGCATTTT

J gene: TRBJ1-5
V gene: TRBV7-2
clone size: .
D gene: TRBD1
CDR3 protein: CASSRPGDRGPNQPQHF
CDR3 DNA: TGTGCCAGCAGTCGACCCGGGGACAGGGGTCCAAATCAGCCCCAGCATTTT

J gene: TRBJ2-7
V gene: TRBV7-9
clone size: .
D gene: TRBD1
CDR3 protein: CASSGRPGQGINEQYF
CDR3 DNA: TGTGCCAGCAGCGGAAGACCGGGACAGGGTATCAACGAGCAGTACTTC

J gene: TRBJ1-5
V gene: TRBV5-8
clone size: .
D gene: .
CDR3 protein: CASSFRNQPQHF
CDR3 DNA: TGTGCCAGCAGCTTCAGGAATCAGCCCCAGCATTTT

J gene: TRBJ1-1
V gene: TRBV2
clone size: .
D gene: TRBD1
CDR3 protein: CASSIQQGHTEAFF
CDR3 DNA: TGTGCCAGCAGTATTCAACAGGGGCACACTGAAGCTTTCTTT

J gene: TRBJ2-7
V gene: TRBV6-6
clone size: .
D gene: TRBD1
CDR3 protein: CASRRTGQNYEQYF
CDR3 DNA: TGTGCCAGCAGACGAACGGGACAGAACTACGAGCAGTACTTC

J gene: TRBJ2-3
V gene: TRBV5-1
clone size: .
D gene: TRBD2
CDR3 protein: CASGTSGRATPRNTDTQYF
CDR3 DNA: TGCGCCAGCGGGACTAGCGGGAGGGCCACACCCCGCAACACAGATACGCAGTATTTT

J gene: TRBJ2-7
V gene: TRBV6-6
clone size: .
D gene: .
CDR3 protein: CASSPAGYEQYF
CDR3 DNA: TGTGCCAGCAGTCCCGCGGGCTACGAGCAGTACTTC

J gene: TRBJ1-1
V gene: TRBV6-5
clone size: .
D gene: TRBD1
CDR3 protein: CASSYSRTGPTEAFF
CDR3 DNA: TGTGCCAGCAGTTACAGTAGGACAGGGCCCACTGAAGCTTTCTTT

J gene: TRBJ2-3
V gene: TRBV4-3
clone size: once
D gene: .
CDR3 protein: CASSQGQLNTQYF
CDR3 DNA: TGCGCCAGCAGCCAAGGACAACTCAATACGCAGTATTTT

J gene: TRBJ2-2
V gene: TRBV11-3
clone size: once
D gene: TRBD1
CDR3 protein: CASSVTTGATGELFF
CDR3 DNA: TGTGCCAGCAGCGTAACGACAGGGGCCACCGGGGAGCTGTTTTTT

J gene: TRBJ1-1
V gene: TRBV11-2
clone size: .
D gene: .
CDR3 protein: CASSVETGHTEAFF
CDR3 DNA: TGTGCCAGCAGCGTTGAAACAGGGCACACTGAAGCTTTCTTT

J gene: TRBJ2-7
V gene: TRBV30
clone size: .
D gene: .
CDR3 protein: CAWSGQGNQQYF
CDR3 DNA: TGTGCCTGGAGTGGGCAGGGAAATCAGCAGTACTTC

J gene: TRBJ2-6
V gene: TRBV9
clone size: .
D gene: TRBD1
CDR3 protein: CASSRTGSSGANVLTF
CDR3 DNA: TGTGCCAGCAGCCGGACAGGGTCCTCTGGGGCCAACGTCCTGACTTTC

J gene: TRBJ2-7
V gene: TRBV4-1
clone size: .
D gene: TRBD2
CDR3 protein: CASSRTSGTREQYF
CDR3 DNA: TGCGCCAGCAGCCGGACTAGCGGGACACGCGAGCAGTACTTC

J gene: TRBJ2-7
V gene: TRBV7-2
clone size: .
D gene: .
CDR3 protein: CASSLDRQYYEQYF
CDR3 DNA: TGTGCCAGCAGCTTAGACCGTCAGTACTACGAGCAGTACTTC

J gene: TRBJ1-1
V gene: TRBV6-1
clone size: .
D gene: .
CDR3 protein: CASSGGSNTEAFF
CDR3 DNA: TGTGCCAGCAGTGGAGGCAGTAACACTGAAGCTTTCTTT

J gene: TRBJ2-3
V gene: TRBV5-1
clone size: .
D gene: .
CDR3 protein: CASSLVGQSSDTQYF
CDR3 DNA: TGCGCCAGCAGCTTGGTGGGCCAGAGTTCGGATACGCAGTATTTT

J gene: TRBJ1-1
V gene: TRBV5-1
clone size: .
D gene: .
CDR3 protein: CASSLTIMGNTEAFF
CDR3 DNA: TGCGCCAGCAGCTTGACTATAATGGGGAACACTGAAGCTTTCTTT

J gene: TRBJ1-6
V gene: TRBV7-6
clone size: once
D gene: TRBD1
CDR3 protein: CASSLALQGSRNSPLHF
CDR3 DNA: TGTGCCAGCAGCTTAGCCCTACAGGGGTCGCGGAATTCACCCCTCCACTTT

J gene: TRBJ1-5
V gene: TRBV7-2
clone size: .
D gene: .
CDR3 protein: CASSFAQGFDQPQHF
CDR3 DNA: TGTGCCAGCAGCTTCGCACAGGGCTTCGATCAGCCCCAGCATTTT

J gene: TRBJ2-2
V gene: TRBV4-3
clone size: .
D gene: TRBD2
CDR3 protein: CASSQDFTGLATTGELFF
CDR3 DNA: TGCGCCAGCAGCCAAGATTTTACAGGACTAGCGACGACCGGGGAGCTGTTTTTT

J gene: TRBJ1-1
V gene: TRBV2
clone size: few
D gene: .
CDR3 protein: CASSYVVNTEAFF
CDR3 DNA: TGTGCCAGCAGTTACGTAGTAAACACTGAAGCTTTCTTT

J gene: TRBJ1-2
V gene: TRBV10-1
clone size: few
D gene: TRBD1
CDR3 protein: CASSRDRTGYGYTF
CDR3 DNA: TGCGCCAGCAGCCGGGACAGGACGGGCTATGGCTACACCTTC

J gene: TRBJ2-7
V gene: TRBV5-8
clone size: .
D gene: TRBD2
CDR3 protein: CASRYRREGLYEQYF
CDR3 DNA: TGTGCCAGCCGCTACAGGCGGGAGGGCCTTTACGAGCAGTACTTC

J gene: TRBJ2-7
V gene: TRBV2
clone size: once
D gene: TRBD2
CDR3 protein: CASTVLAGGSYEQYF
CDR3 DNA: TGTGCCAGCACCGTACTAGCGGGGGGCTCCTACGAGCAGTACTTC

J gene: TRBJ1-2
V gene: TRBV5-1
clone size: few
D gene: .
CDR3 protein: CASSPRGTYGYTF
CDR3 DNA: TGCGCCAGCAGCCCCCGGGGAACCTATGGCTACACCTTC

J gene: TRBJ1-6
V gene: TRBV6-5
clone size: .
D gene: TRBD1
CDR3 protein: CASSYGQGATLHF
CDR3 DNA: TGTGCCAGCAGTTACGGACAGGGGGCCACCCTCCACTTT

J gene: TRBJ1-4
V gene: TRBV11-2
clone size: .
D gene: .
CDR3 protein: CASSSSVKGADPTNEKLFF
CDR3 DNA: TGTGCCAGCAGCTCCTCCGTAAAAGGGGCGGATCCAACTAATGAAAAACTGTTTTTT

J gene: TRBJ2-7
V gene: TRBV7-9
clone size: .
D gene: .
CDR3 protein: CASSYTGLGEQYF
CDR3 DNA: TGTGCCAGCAGCTATACAGGTTTAGGTGAGCAGTACTTC

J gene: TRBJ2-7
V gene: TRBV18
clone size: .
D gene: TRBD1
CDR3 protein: CASSPLGTGGYYEQYF
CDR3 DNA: TGTGCCAGCTCACCGTTGGGGACAGGGGGATATTACGAGCAGTACTTC

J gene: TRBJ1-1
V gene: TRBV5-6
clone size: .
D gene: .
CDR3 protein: CASSLGTRAVNTEAFF
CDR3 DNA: TGTGCCAGCAGCTTGGGGACAAGGGCCGTGAACACTGAAGCTTTCTTT

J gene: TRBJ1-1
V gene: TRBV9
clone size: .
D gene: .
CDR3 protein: CASSDFRRGDGTEAFF
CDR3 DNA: TGTGCCAGCAGCGACTTCAGGCGGGGGGACGGCACTGAAGCTTTCTTT

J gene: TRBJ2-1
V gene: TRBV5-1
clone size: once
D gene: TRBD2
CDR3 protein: CASSLALAGSYNEQFF
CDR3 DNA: TGCGCCAGCAGTCTGGCACTAGCGGGGTCCTACAATGAGCAGTTCTTC

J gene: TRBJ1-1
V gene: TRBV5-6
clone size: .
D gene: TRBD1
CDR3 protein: CASSWGQLDTEAFF
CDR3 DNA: TGTGCCAGCAGCTGGGGACAGCTCGACACTGAAGCTTTCTTT

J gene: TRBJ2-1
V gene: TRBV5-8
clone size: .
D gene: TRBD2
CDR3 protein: CASSLGLAEDNEQFF
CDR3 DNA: TGTGCCAGCAGCCTGGGACTAGCGGAAGACAATGAGCAGTTCTTC

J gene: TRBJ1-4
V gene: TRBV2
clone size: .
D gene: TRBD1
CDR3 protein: CASSPVGTAVNKLFF
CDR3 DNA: TGTGCCAGCAGCCCGGTGGGGACAGCAGTCAACAAACTGTTTTTT

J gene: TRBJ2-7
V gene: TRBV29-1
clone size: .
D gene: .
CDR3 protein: CSVEVLTGSYEQYF
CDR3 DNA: TGCAGCGTTGAAGTCCTAACAGGTTCCTACGAGCAGTACTTC

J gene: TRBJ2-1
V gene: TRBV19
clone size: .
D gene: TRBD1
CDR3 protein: CASSYGTGGYNEQFF
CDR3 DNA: TGTGCCAGTAGTTACGGGACAGGGGGCTACAATGAGCAGTTCTTC